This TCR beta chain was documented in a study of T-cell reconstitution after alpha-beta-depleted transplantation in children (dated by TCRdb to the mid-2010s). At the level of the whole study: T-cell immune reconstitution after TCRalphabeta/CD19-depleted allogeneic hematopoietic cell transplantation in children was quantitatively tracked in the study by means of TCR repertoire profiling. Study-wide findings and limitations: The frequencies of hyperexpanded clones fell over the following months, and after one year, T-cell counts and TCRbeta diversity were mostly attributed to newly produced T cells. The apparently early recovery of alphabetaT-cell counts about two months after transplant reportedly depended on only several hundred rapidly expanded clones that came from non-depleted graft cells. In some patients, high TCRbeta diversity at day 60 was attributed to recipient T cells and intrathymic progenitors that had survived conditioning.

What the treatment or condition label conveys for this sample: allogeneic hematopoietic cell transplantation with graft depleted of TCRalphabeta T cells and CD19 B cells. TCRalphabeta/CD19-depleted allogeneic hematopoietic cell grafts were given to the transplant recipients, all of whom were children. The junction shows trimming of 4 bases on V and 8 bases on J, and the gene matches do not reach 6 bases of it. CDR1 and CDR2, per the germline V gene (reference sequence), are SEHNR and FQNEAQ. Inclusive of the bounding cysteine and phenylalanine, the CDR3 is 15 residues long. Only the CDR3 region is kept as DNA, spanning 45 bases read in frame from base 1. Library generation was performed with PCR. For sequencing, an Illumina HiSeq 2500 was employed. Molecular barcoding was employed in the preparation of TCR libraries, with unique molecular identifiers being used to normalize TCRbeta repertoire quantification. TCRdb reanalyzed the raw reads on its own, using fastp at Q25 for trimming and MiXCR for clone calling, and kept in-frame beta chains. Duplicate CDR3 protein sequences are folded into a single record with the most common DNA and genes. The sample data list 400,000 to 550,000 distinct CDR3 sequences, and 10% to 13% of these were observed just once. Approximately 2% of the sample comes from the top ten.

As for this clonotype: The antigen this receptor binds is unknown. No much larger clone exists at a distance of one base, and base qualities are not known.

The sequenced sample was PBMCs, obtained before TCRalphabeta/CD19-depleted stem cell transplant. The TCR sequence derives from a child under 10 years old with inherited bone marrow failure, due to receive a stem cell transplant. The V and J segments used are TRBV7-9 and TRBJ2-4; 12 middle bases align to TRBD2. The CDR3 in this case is CASSSRLAGEDIQYF. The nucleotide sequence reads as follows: TGTGCCAGCAGCTCTAGACTAGCGGGAGAGGACATTCAGTACTTC.